This paragraph covers one T cell receptor beta chain sequence. Original methodology: By means of reference gene primer amplification, nucleated cell counts were estimated. Assay: immunoSEQ multiplex PCR; the TCRdb copy retains only in-frame clones and omits some. The V and J calls and clone size were taken over from that table, and D and trimming were inferred from the DNA. The sample holds about 360,000 clones; more than 75% are singletons and the top ten take 1.3%. J lost 1 base, V lost 7 bases, and 7 bases had no gene match. Looked up from germline, CDR1 is MNHEY and CDR2 is SVGAGI. This CDR3 contains 15 residues. The data stem from a study of blood T cell repertoires in COVID-19. Overall study context: The cDNA or gDNA used as material had been derived from T cells, B-cell-depleted T cells, or PBMCs.

Ages ranged from about 18 to 89 years, with residence in approximately 25 US areas. The sequenced sample was PBMCs or T cells enriched from blood (not recorded which). The chain links TRBV6-5 to TRBJ2-1, with TRBD2 identical over 7 bases. The receptor's source is a man aged 30-40 years who had recovered from COVID-19. The CDR3 nucleotides are TGTGCCAGCACCCCGAGCGGGGCTTCCTACAATGAGCAGTTCTTC. It codes for CASTPSGASYNEQFF.